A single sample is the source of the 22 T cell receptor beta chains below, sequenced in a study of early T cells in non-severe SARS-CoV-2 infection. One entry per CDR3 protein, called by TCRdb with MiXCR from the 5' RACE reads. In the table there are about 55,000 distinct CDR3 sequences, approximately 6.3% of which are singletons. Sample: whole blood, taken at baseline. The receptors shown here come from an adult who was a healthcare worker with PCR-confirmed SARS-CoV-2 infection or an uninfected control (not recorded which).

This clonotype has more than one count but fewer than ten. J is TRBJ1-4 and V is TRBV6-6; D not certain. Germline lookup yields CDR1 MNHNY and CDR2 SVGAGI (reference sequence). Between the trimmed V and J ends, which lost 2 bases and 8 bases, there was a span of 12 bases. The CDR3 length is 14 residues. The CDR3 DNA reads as TGTGCCAGCAGTTACGAGATAGGCGGGGAAAAACTGTTTTTT. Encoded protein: CASSYEIGGEKLFF.

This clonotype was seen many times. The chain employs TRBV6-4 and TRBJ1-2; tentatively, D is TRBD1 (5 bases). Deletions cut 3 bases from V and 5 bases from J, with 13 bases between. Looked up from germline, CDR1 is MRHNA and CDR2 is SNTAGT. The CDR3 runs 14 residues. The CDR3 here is CASSESVQGYGYTF. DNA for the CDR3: TGTGCCAGCAGTGAGTCGGTCCAGGGTTATGGCTACACCTTC.

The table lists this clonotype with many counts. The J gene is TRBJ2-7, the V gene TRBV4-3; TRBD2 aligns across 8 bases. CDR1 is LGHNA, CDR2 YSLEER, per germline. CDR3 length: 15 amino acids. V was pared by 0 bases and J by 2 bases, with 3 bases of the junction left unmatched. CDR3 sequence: CASSQDSGVAYEQYF. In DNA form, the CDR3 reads TGCGCCAGCAGCCAAGATAGCGGGGTCGCCTACGAGCAGTACTTC.

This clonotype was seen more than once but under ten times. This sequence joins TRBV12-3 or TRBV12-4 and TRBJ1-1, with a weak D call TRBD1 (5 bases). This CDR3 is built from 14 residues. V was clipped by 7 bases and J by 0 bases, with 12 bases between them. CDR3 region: CASTLGLLNTEAFF. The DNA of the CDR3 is TGTGCCAGCACCTTGGGACTGTTGAACACTGAAGCTTTCTTT.

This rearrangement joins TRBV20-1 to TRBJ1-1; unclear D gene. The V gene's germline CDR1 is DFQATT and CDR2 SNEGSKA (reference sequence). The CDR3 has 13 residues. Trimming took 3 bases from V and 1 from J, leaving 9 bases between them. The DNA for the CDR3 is TGCAGTGCTAGTATCGATCAGAACACTGAAGCTTTCTTT. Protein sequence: CSASIDQNTEAFF.

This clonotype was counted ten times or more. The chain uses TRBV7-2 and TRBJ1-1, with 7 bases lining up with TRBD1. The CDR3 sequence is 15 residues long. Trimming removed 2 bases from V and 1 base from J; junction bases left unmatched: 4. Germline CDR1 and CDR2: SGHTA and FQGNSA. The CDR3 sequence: CASSLMSGGNTEAFF. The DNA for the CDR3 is TGTGCCAGCAGCTTAATGTCAGGGGGGAACACTGAAGCTTTCTTT.

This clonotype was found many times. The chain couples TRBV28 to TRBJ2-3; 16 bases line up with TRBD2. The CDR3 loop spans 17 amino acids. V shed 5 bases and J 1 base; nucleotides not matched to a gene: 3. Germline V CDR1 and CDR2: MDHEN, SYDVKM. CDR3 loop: CASSGTSGGAGTDTQYF. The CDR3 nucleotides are TGTGCCAGCAGTGGGACTAGCGGGGGGGCAGGCACAGATACGCAGTATTTT.

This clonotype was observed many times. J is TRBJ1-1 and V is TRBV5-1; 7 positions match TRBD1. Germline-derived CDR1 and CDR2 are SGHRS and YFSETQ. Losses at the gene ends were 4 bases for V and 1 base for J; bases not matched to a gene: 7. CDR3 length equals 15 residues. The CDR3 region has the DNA TGCGCCAGCAGCCACAGACAGGGACGGAACACTGAAGCTTTCTTT. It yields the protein CASSHRQGRNTEAFF.

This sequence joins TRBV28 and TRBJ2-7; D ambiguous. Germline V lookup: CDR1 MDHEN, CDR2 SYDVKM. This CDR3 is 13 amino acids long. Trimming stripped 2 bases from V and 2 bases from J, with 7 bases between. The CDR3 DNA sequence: TGTGCCAGCAGTTTACCTGGAACCTACGAGCAGTACTTC. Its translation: CASSLPGTYEQYF.

The CDR3 region is CSASWPGGKPEAFF. The DNA of the CDR3 is TGCAGTGCTAGTTGGCCGGGGGGGAAACCTGAAGCTTTCTTT. The chain recombines TRBV20-1 with TRBJ1-1, with D possibly being TRBD1 (5 bases). Germline V gene lookup returns CDR1 DFQATT and CDR2 SNEGSKA (reference sequence). The ends were cut back, 3 bases at V and 6 bases at J, with 17 bases in the middle. The CDR3 contains 14 residues.

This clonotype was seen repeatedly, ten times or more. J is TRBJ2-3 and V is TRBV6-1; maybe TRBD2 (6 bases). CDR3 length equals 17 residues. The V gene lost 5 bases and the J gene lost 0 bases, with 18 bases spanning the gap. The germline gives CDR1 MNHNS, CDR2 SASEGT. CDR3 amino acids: CASSYQSTAGSTDTQYF. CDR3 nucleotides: TGTGCCAGCAGTTACCAGTCGACGGCGGGGAGCACAGATACGCAGTATTTT.

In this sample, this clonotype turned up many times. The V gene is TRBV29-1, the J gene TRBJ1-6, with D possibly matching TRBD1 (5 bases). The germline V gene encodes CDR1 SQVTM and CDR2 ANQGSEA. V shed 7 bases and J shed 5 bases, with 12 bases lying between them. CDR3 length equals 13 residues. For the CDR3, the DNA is TGCAGCGCGTCCGGGACGGATAATTCACCCCTCCACTTT. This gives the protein CSASGTDNSPLHF.

CDR3 nucleotides: TGTGCCAGCAGTTTACGCCCGGGACTAGCCCTCTATGAGCAGTTCTTC. Its protein product is CASSLRPGLALYEQFF. The V gene is TRBV11-2, the J gene TRBJ2-1; TRBD2 aligns across 9 bases. In germline, CDR1 is SGHAT, CDR2 FQNNGV. V was pared by 6 bases and J by 8 bases, with 14 bases of the junction left unmatched. The CDR3 is 16 residues long.

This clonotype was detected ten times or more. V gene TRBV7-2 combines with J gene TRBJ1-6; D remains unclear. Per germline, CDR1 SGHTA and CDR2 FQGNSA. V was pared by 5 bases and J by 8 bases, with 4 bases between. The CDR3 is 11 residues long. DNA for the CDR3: TGTGCCAGCAGCAAGGATTCACCCCTCCACTTT. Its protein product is CASSKDSPLHF.

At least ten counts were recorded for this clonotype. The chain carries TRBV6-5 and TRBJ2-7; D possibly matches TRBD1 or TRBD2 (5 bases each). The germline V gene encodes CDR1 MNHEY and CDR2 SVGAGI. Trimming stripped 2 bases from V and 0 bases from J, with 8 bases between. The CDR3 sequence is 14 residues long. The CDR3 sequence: CASSYHGGSYEQYF. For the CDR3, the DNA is TGTGCCAGCAGTTACCATGGGGGCTCCTACGAGCAGTACTTC.

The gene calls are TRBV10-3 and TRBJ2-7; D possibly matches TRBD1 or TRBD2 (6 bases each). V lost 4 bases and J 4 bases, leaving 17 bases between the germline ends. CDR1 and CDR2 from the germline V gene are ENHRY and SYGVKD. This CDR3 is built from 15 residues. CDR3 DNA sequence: TGTGCCATCAGTGGGGGGGAACAGGGCCTTTACGAGCAGTACTTC. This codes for CAISGGEQGLYEQYF.

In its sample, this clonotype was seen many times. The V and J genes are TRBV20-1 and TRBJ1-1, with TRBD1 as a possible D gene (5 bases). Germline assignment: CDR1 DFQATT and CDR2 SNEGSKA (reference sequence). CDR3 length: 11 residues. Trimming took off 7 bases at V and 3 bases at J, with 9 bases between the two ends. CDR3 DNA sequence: TGCAGTGTCTCGGGGGACACTGAAGCTTTCTTT. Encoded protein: CSVSGDTEAFF.

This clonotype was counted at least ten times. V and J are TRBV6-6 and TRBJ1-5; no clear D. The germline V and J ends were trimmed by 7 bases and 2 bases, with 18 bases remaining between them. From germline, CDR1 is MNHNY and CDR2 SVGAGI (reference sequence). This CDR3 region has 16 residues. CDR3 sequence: CASTTLDPNGNQPQHF. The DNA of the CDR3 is TGTGCCAGCACAACATTGGACCCGAACGGCAATCAGCCCCAGCATTTT.

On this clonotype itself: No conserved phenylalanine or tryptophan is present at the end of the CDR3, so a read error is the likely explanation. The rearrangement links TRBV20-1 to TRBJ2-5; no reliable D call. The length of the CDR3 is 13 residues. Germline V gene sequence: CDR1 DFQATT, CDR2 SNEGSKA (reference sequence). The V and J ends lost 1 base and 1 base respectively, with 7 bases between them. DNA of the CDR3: TGCAGTGCTAGAGCCTTTATCCAAGAGACCCAGTACTCC. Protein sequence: CSARAFIQETQYS.

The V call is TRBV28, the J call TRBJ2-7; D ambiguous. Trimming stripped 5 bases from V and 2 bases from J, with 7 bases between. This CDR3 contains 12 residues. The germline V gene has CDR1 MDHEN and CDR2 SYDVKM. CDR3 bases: TGTGCCAGCAGTACAATGACCTACGAGCAGTACTTC. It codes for CASSTMTYEQYF.

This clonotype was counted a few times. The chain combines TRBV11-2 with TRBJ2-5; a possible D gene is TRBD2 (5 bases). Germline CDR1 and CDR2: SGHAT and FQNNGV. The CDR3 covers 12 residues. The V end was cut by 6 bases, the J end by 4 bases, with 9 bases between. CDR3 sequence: CASRAAGETQYF. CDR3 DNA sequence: TGTGCCAGCAGAGCGGCGGGAGAGACCCAGTACTTC.

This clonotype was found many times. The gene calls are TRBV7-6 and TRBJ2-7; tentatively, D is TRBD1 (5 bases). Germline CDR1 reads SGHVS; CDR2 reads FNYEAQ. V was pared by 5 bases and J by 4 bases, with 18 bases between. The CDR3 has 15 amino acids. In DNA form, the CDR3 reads TGTGCCAGCAGCCGGTGGGGCGATTCCAATTACGAGCAGTACTTC. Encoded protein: CASSRWGDSNYEQYF.